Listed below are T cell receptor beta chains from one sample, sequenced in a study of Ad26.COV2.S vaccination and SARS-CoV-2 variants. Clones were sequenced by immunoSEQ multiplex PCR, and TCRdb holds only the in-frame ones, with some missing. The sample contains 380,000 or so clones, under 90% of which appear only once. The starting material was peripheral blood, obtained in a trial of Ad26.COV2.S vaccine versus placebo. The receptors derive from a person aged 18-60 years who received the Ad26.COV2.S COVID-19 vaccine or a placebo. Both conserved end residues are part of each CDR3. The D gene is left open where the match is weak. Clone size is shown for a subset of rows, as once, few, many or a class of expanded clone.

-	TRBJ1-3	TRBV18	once	CASSRASGNTIYF	TGTGCCAGCTCCAGGGCCTCTGGAAACACCATATATTTT
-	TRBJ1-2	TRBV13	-	CASNERGGGYTF	TGTGCCAGCAATGAAAGGGGAGGCGGCTACACCTTC
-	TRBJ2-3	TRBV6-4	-	CASSAGPLGMNTQYF	TGTGCCAGCAGTGCCGGGCCCCTGGGTATGAATACGCAGTATTTT
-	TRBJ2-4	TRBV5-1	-	CASSLVQAGGNIQYF	TGCGCCAGCAGCTTGGTACAGGCCGGGGGAAACATTCAGTACTTC
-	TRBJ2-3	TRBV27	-	CASSPGTAYTDTQYF	TGTGCCAGCAGTCCTGGGACCGCCTACACAGATACGCAGTATTTT
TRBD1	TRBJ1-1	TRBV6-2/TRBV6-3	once	CASSNRDRWVQTEAFF	TGTGCCAGCAGTAACCGGGACAGGTGGGTTCAAACTGAAGCTTTCTTT
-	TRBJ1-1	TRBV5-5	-	CASSLAWAEAFF	TGTGCCAGCAGCTTGGCCTGGGCTGAAGCTTTCTTT
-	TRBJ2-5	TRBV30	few	CAWSGGATQYF	TGTGCCTGGAGTGGAGGCGCGACCCAGTACTTC
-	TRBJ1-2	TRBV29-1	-	CSVEGDARGYTF	TGCAGCGTTGAGGGGGACGCGCGGGGCTACACCTTC
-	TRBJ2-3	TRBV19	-	CASQGTDTQYF	TGTGCCAGCCAGGGCACAGATACGCAGTATTTT
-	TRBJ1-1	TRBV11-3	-	CASSFEGRVDTEAFF	TGTGCCAGCAGCTTTGAGGGCAGGGTGGACACTGAAGCTTTCTTT
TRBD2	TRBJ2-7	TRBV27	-	CASSLSAGYEQYF	TGTGCCAGCAGTTTATCAGCGGGATACGAGCAGTACTTC
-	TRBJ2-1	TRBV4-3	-	CASSQVTAATSYNEQFF	TGCGCCAGCAGCCAAGTCACCGCAGCTACCTCCTACAATGAGCAGTTCTTC
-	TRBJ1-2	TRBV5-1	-	CASSLGGTGDYGYTF	TGCGCCAGCAGCTTGGGCGGGACGGGCGACTATGGCTACACCTTC
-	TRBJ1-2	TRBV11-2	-	CASSLASGYGYTF	TGTGCCAGCAGCTTGGCGTCAGGATATGGCTACACCTTC
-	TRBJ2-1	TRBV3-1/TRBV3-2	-	CASSQAFQGLAVWEQFF	TGTGCCAGCAGCCAAGCTTTCCAGGGGCTAGCGGTCTGGGAGCAGTTCTTC
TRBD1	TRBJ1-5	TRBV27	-	CASSSHRGPQPQHF	TGTGCCAGCAGTAGCCACAGGGGGCCCCAGCCCCAGCATTTT
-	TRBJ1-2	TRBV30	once	CAWSRLVKVDYGYTF	TGTGCCTGGAGCCGACTAGTAAAAGTGGACTATGGCTACACCTTC
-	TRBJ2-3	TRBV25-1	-	CASRPRGGVDTQYF	TGTGCCAGCAGGCCCCGGGGAGGAGTAGATACGCAGTATTTT
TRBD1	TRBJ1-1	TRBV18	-	CASSPGTGNTEAFF	TGTGCCAGCTCACCAGGGACAGGGAACACTGAAGCTTTCTTT
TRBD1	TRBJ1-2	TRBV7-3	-	CASSQQGGATTYGYTF	TGTGCCAGCAGCCAGCAGGGGGGCGCGACTACCTATGGCTACACCTTC
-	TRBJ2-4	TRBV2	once	CASGAGIQYF	TGTGCCAGCGGGGCGGGCATTCAGTACTTC
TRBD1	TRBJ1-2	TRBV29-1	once	CSATGQGYYGYTF	TGCAGCGCTACGGGACAGGGTTACTATGGCTACACCTTC
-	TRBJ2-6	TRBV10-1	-	CASSAGANVLTF	TGCGCCAGCAGTGCTGGGGCCAACGTCCTGACTTTC
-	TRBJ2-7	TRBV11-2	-	CASSLLPGVSYEQYF	TGTGCCAGCAGCTTATTGCCCGGGGTCTCCTACGAGCAGTACTTC
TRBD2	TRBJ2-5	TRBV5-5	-	CASSLSFSGGQETQYF	TGTGCCAGCAGCTTGTCTTTTAGCGGGGGACAAGAGACCCAGTACTTC
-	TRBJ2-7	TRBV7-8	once	CASSLGRASYEQYF	TGTGCCAGCAGCTTAGGGAGGGCTTCCTACGAGCAGTACTTC
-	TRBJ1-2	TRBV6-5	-	CASGWSGGHGAEGYTF	TGTGCCAGCGGTTGGAGTGGGGGACATGGGGCGGAAGGCTACACCTTC
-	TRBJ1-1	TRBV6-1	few	CASSEGTANTEAFF	TGTGCCAGCAGTGAAGGGACGGCGAACACTGAAGCTTTCTTT
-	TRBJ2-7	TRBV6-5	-	CASSYSKLHGGTQYF	TGTGCCAGCAGTTACTCGAAGCTCCACGGGGGCACACAGTACTTC
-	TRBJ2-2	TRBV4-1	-	CASSQVQGNTGELFF	TGCGCCAGCAGCCAAGTACAGGGAAACACCGGGGAGCTGTTTTTT
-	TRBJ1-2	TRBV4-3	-	CASSQEMTGSYTF	TGCGCCAGCAGCCAAGAAATGACAGGTAGCTACACCTTC
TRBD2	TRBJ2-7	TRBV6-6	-	CASTLTHAGGPGEQYF	TGTGCCAGCACTCTAACCCACGCGGGGGGGCCGGGGGAGCAGTACTTC
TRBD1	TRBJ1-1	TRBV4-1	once	CASSQVVAGGGTEAFF	TGCGCCAGCAGCCAAGTTGTGGCAGGGGGAGGAACTGAAGCTTTCTTT
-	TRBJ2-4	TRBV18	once	CASSTSSSVPKNIQYF	TGTGCCAGCTCAACAAGCTCTAGCGTACCCAAAAACATTCAGTACTTC
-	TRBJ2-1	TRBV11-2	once	CASSFRGWNEQFF	TGTGCCAGCAGCTTCCGGGGTTGGAATGAGCAGTTCTTC
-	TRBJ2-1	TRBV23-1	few	CASSQYPGALYNEQFF	TGCGCCAGCAGTCAATATCCGGGGGCCCTGTACAATGAGCAGTTCTTC
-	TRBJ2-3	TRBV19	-	CASSLSGASTDTQYF	TGTGCCAGTAGTTTAAGTGGCGCTAGCACAGATACGCAGTATTTT
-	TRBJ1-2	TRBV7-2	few	CASSLVGPGQGYTF	TGTGCCAGCAGCTTAGTAGGTCCCGGGCAAGGCTACACCTTC
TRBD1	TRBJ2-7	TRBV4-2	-	CASSPSLQGALREQYF	TGTGCCAGCAGCCCCAGCCTACAGGGGGCGCTTAGGGAGCAGTACTTC
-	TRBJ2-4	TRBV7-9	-	CASSPGTGKNIQYF	TGTGCCAGCAGCCCCGGGACGGGCAAAAACATTCAGTACTTC
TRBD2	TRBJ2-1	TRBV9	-	CASSSFPGLALHNEQFF	TGTGCCAGCAGCTCCTTCCCGGGACTAGCGTTACACAATGAGCAGTTCTTC
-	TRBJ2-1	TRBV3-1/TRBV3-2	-	CASSRRQSYNEQFF	TGTGCCAGCAGCCGTAGACAGTCCTACAATGAGCAGTTCTTC
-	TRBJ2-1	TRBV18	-	CASSPTTGLGEQFF	TGTGCCAGCTCACCCACTACTGGTCTCGGTGAGCAGTTCTTC
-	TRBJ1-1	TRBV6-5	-	CASSYSVEALAFF	TGTGCCAGCAGTTATTCGGTGGAGGCCCTAGCTTTCTTT
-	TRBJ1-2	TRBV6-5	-	CASSYIGGTGGYTF	TGTGCCAGCAGTTATATCGGCGGGACGGGGGGCTACACCTTC